The T cell receptor (beta chain) described here comes from a study of blood T cell repertoires in COVID-19 (dated by TCRdb to 2018 to 2020). A note on the overall study: Collaborator samples came from the United States, Italy and Spain and covered acute and convalescent phases of COVID-19. Where available, HLA class I and class II types were obtained from metadata supplied by the sample provider rather than from assay-based typing. The repertoires were released in a freely available public database meant as a resource for research on the immune response to SARS-CoV-2. Nearly every sample came with metadata listing a de-identified subject ID, COVID-19 status, age in years and sex. The material from the prospective study consisted of cDNA or gDNA derived from T cells, B-cell-depleted T cells, or PBMCs. The samples were drawn from the first 160 participants of the ongoing ImmuneRACE study and from over 950 subjects provided by 6 global collaborators. Subjects who had been exposed to COVID-19, were actively infected with it, or had recovered from it provided the deeply sampled blood TCRbeta repertoires that made up the dataset.

Each collaborating institution followed its own protocols to collect whole blood in K2EDTA tubes. For TCRbeta analysis, collaborators shipped samples in one of three forms: frozen whole blood, isolated PBMCs, or DNA extracted from either of those sample types. Overall results and qualifications from the work: How much clinical and demographic metadata was included differed by source and by participant, and the metadata was provided uncurated.

The immunoSEQ Assay, a bias-controlled multiplex PCR, was used to amplify TCRbeta CDR3 regions from genomic DNA. The authors processed their data as follows. The number of nucleated cells in each sample was estimated by amplification of reference gene primers within the assay. To quantify the absolute abundance of each unique TCRbeta CDR3 rearrangement, sequence reads were collapsed and filtered. For each sample, productive Simpson clonality was calculated by taking the square root of Simpson's diversity index across productive rearrangements. TCRdb provides this immuneACCESS table in a form limited to in-frame rearrangements. Some clones are lacking; in checked studies, under half of them reflect an unresolved V gene, and why the rest are absent is not known. The D gene and trimming were derived from the DNA, and the V and J assignments and clone size from that table. This sample gives some 170,000 clones in total; 87% of them show up just once. 1.6% of the sample comes from the top ten.

As to this clone: What antigen it recognizes has not been identified. Base quality data are lacking; no much larger clone is found one base away.

Sequenced material: peripheral blood. The clonotype originates from a woman in her forties or fifties with acute or convalescent COVID-19.

The CDR3 loop reads CATVDIYGYTF. The nucleotides are TGCGCCACCGTAGACATCTATGGCTACACCTTC. The rearrangement joined TRBV10-1 to TRBJ1-2, with no confidently assigned D gene. Counted from cysteine to phenylalanine, this CDR3 has 11 amino acids. The kept DNA is CDR3 alone, 33 bases in frame from the first base. V is cut by 10 bases and J by 4 bases, and the space between the germline ends is 10 bases. The germline V gene (reference sequence) provides CDR1 WNHNN and CDR2 SYGVQD.